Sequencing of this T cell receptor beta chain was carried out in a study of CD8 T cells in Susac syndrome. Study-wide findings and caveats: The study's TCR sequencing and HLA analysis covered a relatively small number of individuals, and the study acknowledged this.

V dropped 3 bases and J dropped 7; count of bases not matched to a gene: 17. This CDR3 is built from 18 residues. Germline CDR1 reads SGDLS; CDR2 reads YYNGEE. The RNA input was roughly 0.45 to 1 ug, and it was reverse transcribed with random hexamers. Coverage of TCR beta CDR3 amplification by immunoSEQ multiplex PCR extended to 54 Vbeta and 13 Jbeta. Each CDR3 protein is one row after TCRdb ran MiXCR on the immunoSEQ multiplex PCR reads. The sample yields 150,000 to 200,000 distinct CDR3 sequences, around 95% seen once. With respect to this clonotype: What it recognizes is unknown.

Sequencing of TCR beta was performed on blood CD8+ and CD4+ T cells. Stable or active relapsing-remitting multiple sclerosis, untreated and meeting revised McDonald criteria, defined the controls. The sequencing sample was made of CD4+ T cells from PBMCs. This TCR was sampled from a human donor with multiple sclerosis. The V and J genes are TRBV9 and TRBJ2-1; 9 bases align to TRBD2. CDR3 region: CASSEVGVAGGLGNEQFF. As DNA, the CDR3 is TGTGCCAGCAGCGAGGTGGGCGTTGCGGGGGGGCTCGGGAATGAGCAGTTCTTC.